This TCR beta chain was captured by sequencing in a study of prognosis after radiotherapy for stage I lung cancer (dated by TCRdb to the early 2020s). Broadly, across the study: Between early 2018 and 2019, 20 or so stage I NSCLC patients were enrolled in Nanjing, China. The cohort comprised more than 10 men and 5 or 6 women with a median age of around 74 years, ranging from roughly 53 to 84 years. All patients were regarded as medically inoperable, because of comorbidities in over 10 patients and refusal of surgery in roughly seven patients. SBRT was given in 3 to 5 fractions with a biologically effective dose of at least 100 Gy, using image-guided IMRT or VMAT. About 20% of the 19 patients developed distant metastases after SBRT, at a median of about seven months; the other 15 showed no significant progression. Peripheral blood TCR beta repertoires were profiled in stage I NSCLC patients before and after stereotactic body radiotherapy, and the repertoires were related to distant failure. On tumor histology, twelve patients had adenocarcinoma and six to eight had squamous cell carcinoma. The study included 13 to 15 patients with newly diagnosed primary stage I lung tumors and 4 to 6 with oligometastatic NSCLC after surgical resection of the primary tumor. In every patient, SBRT was given without any concurrent therapy. The study sequenced approximately 40 blood samples from roughly 19 patients, one before and one after SBRT per patient. The investigation overall reported the following: After SBRT, the count of unique TCR clones dropped from a median of roughly 9,400 beforehand to roughly 7,000 afterward (Wilcoxon paired P=0.011). No determination of tumor specificity was made for expanded TCR clones. Post-SBRT Shannon entropy and its change from baseline were lower in patients who developed distant metastases; baseline Shannon entropy was not associated with metastases. TRBV and TRBJ usage frequencies reportedly varied with metastasis status, involving two V genes at baseline and fewer than 10 V and two J genes after SBRT. The study was limited by the small cohort and short follow-up, and independent validation of the study findings is required. All reported P values were unadjusted for multiple comparisons.

Two rounds of multiplex PCR on genomic DNA were used to amplify the TCR beta CDR3 region. The first PCR round used primers specific to each TRBV and TRBJ gene, and the primer sequences were filed in Chinese patent CN105087789A. Universal primers were used in the second round of PCR. The Roche High Pure PCR Template Preparation Kit was used to extract genomic DNA from frozen PBMCs. An Illumina HiSeq 3000 was used to sequence the libraries paired-end with 151 bp reads. Per the authors' processing: CutAdapt was used to discard raw reads that did not contain the multiplex PCR primer sequences. High-quality paired reads were merged into contigs with PEAR. By aligning each contig to reference sequences, MiXCR assigned the TRB V, D and J gene segments to that contig. To remove sequencing errors, CDR3 sequences were clustered according to base quality and sequence similarity. Shannon entropy, normalized by the natural log of the productive TCR sequence number, served as the measure of diversity. Clonality was defined as one minus Shannon entropy divided by the natural log of the number of unique clonotypes. Progression-free survival cut-offs for repertoire metrics were chosen using the Youden index of ROC curves, with analyses run in R 3.5.3. Using fastp trimming at Q25 and MiXCR clonotype assembly, TCRdb reanalyzed the public sequencing data and kept in-frame beta chains. Each entry merges the rows of one CDR3 protein and shows their most common DNA and genes. The authors' filters were not applied to this entry. In this sample the table shows some 23,000 distinct CDR3 sequences, roughly 40% of which occur a single time. The top ten clonotypes cover roughly a fifth of the sample.

This clonotype was seen ten or more times. The antigen it binds to is not known. No much larger clonotype is one base removed from it; base qualities were not supplied. The CDR3 has 16 amino acids, counting the end cysteine and phenylalanine. The DNA shown is the 48-base CDR3, in frame from base 1. Trimming takes 4 bases from V and 0 bases from J, and the germline ends sit 13 bases apart. CDR1 and CDR2 are drawn from the germline V gene: MDHEN, SYDVKM. All patients had node-negative disease on CT and PET/CT, and none had a history of other malignancies or prior chemotherapy or radiotherapy. At each of two time points, 6 to 7.5 milliliters of peripheral venous blood were collected in EDTA tubes. Ficoll-Paque Plus density-gradient centrifugation was used to isolate PBMCs. Samples were stored at -80°C immediately after collection until analysis.

This specimen was PBMCs, taken before or after stereotactic body radiation therapy (not recorded which). In this chain, TRBV28 is recombined with TRBJ2-1; no D gene call is confident. This receptor was taken from a donor over 45 with non-small cell lung cancer. This receptor carries the CDR3 CASSSYGNPSYNEQFF. Read as DNA, the sequence is TGTGCCAGCAGTTCGTATGGGAACCCCTCCTACAATGAGCAGTTCTTC.